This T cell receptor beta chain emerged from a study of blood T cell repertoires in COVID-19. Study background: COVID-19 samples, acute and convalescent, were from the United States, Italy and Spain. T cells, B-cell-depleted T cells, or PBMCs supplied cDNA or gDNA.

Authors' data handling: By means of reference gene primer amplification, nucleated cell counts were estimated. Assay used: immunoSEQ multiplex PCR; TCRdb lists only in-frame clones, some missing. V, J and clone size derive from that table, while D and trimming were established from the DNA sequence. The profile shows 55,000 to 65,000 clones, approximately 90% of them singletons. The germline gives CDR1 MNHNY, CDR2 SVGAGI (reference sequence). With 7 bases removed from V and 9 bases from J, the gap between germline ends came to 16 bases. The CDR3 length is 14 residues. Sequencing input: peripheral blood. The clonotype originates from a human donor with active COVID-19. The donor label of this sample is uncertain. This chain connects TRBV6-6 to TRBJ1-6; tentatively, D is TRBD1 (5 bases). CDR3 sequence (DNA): TGTGCCAGCACCGCGGGGCAGGGAGGTTCACCCCTCCACTTT. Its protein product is CASTAGQGGSPLHF.